What follows are 2 T cell receptor beta chains derived from one specimen sequenced in a study of blood T cell repertoires in COVID-19 (dated by TCRdb to 2020 to 2022). The protocol used for the library was the immunoSEQ multiplex PCR assay. TCRdb holds this immuneACCESS table with in-frame rearrangements only. Some clones are missing; in checked studies, unresolved V genes explain under half, and the rest has no known cause. Across this sample there are 95,000 to 150,000 clones, with around 91% seen only once. Of the sample, 3.8% falls within the top ten clones. Sequenced sample: peripheral blood. These receptors were taken from a woman aged 55-70 years with COVID-19, enrolled during active disease.

This clone was seen only a few times. The rearrangement joins TRBV5-4 to TRBJ1-3, with TRBD1 as a possible D gene (6 bases). V was shortened by 1 base and J by 2 bases, with 10 bases between the two germline ends. The CDR3 is 15 amino acids. CDR1 and CDR2 (germline): SGHNT, YYREEE (reference sequence). The CDR3 DNA follows: TGTGCCAGCAGCTTGAGGGGGACACCTGGAAACACCATATATTTT. It translates to CASSLRGTPGNTIYF. The full variable domain, its missing parts supplied by reference TRBV5-4 and TRBJ1-3, is ETGVTQSPTHLIKTRGQQVTLRCSSQSGHNTVSWYQQALGQGPQFIFQYYREEENGRGNFPPRFSGLQFPNYSSELNVNALELDDSALYLCASSLRGTPGNTIYFGEGSWLTVV.

The chain has TRBV5-1 and TRBJ2-6, with 7 bases fitting TRBD1. CDR1 is SGHRS, CDR2 YFSETQ, per germline. With V trimmed by 7 bases and J by 0 bases, 7 bases remained unmatched. CDR3 length: 16 amino acids. CDR3 region: CASGTALTSGANVLTF. CDR3 sequence (DNA): TGCGCCAGCGGGACAGCCTTAACCTCTGGGGCCAACGTCCTGACTTTC.